A selection of T cell receptor beta chains follows, all from one sample in a study of blood T cell repertoires in COVID-19. Produced via immunoSEQ multiplex PCR; TCRdb's table is partial and in-frame only. The sample holds some 120,000 clones, approximately 80% seen once. Specimen: peripheral blood. The source is an older woman with acute or convalescent COVID-19. CDR3s include the opening cysteine and the closing phenylalanine or tryptophan. The D gene is left open where the match is weak. Some rows mark clone size as missing; the rest say once, few, many or name a class of expanded clone.

TGTGCCAGCAGTTATAGAGGGCGCTCTGGCAATTCACCCCTCCACTTT	CASSYRGRSGNSPLHF	few	NA	16	TRBV6-5	TRBJ1-6
TGTGCCAGCAGTTCACAGGGGAATAATGAGCAGTTCTTC	CASSSQGNNEQFF	NA	TRBD1	13	TRBV12-3/TRBV12-4	TRBJ2-1
TGTGCCAGCAGCCAAGATCAGGGCGCAACCTTCTATGGCTACACCTTC	CASSQDQGATFYGYTF	once	NA	16	TRBV3-1/TRBV3-2	TRBJ1-2
TGTGCCAGCAGTGTGCACAGGGATGCAGGTGGCTACACCTTC	CASSVHRDAGGYTF	NA	NA	14	TRBV2	TRBJ1-2
TGTGCCAGTAGGGCAGGACAGCTTGCTAACTATGGCTACACCTTC	CASRAGQLANYGYTF	NA	NA	15	TRBV19	TRBJ1-2
TGTGCCAGCAACGCGCAGGGGGTCACTGAAGCTTTCTTT	CASNAQGVTEAFF	NA	TRBD1	13	TRBV7-9	TRBJ1-1
TGTGCCAGTAGTTTCTACACAGGGGACTACGAGCAGTACTTC	CASSFYTGDYEQYF	NA	TRBD1	14	TRBV19	TRBJ2-7
TGTGCTAGTGGTTTGGTAATCGGGACATCCCAACCCAATCAGCCCCAGCATTTT	CASGLVIGTSQPNQPQHF	NA	NA	18	TRBV12-5	TRBJ1-5
TGTGCCAGCACCGCGTGGACAGTCGGAAACACCATATATTTT	CASTAWTVGNTIYF	NA	NA	14	TRBV7-9	TRBJ1-3
TGTGCCAGCAGTGACAGGGGTTGGTACGAGCAGTACTTC	CASSDRGWYEQYF	NA	NA	13	TRBV6-1	TRBJ2-7
TGCAGCGTACGGAACCAGGGGCGAGGCACTGAAGCTTTCTTT	CSVRNQGRGTEAFF	NA	NA	14	TRBV29-1	TRBJ1-1
TGTGCCAGCAGCGTAGCCGGGACAGGGAACACCGGGGAGCTGTTTTTT	CASSVAGTGNTGELFF	NA	TRBD1	16	TRBV9	TRBJ2-2
TGTGCCAGCAGGACAGGTCATACAGAAGCTTTCTTT	CASRTGHTEAFF	NA	NA	12	TRBV6-5	TRBJ1-1
TGCAGTGCTAGTCGACAGGGGGCCTTCAATTCACCCCTCCACTTT	CSASRQGAFNSPLHF	NA	TRBD1	15	TRBV20-1	TRBJ1-6